Following are 2 T cell receptor beta chains from one sample sequenced in a study of blood T cell repertoires in COVID-19. TCRdb's table, derived via immunoSEQ multiplex PCR, lists solely in-frame clones and lacks some. In the table there are around 86,000 clones, more than 80% of which are singletons. Sample: peripheral blood. All receptors derive from a human donor in a cohort sampled during active COVID-19.

The V gene is TRBV5-6, the J gene TRBJ1-1; 7 bases are a match to TRBD1. The CDR3 runs to 15 residues. Germline-derived CDR1 and CDR2 are SGHDT and YYEEEE. The junction had 12 bases not matched to a gene; V was cut back by 5 bases and J by 5 bases. The CDR3 sequence is CASSFNRGHWTEAFF. CDR3 coding DNA: TGTGCCAGCAGTTTCAACAGGGGTCATTGGACTGAAGCTTTCTTT.

The chain couples TRBV29-1 to TRBJ1-5; D is possibly TRBD1 (5 bases). The V gene lost 5 bases and the J gene lost 0 bases, with 14 bases spanning the gap. Germline values: CDR1 SQVTM, CDR2 ANQGSEA. The CDR3 runs 15 residues. CDR3 sequence: CSVTVGADSNQPQHF. The DNA for the CDR3 is TGCAGCGTTACTGTTGGGGCAGATAGCAATCAGCCCCAGCATTTT.